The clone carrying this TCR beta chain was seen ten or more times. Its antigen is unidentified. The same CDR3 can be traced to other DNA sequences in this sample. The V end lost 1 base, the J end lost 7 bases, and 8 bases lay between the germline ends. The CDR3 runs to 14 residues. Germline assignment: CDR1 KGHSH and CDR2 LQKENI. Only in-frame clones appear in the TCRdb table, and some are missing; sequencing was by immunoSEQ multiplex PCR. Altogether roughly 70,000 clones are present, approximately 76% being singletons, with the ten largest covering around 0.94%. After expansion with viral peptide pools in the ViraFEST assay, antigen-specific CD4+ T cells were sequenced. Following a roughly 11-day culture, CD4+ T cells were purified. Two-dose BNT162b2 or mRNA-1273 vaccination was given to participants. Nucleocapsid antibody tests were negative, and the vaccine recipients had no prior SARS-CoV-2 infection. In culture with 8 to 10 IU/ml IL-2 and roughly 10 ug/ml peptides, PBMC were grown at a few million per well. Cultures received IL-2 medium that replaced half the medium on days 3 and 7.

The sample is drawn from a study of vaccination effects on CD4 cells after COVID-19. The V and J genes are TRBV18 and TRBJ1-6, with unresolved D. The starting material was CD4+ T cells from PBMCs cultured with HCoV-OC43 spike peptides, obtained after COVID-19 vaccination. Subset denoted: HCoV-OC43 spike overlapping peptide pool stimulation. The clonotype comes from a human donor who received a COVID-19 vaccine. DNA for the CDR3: TGTGCCAGCTCACCACAGGGCGCCAATTCACCCCTCCACTTT. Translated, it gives CASSPQGANSPLHF.